Shown below are 26 T cell receptor beta chains from a single sample sequenced in a study of radiation and T cells in renal cell carcinoma. Only in-frame clones appear in the TCRdb table, and some are missing; sequencing was by immunoSEQ multiplex PCR. Here the sample spans some 100,000 clones, 82% being singletons. Time point noted: baseline pretreatment blood. Treatment described: 15 Gy SBRT to primary tumor, nephrectomy 4 weeks later. Sequenced here: blood, sampled from a patient whose treatment included radiotherapy and nephrectomy. The receptor source for this set is a man in his sixties with renal cell carcinoma.

The chain uses TRBV9 and TRBJ2-2, with D maybe TRBD1 (6 bases). The V and J ends lost 6 bases and 0 bases respectively, with 12 bases between them. This CDR3 comprises 15 residues. Germline V gene sequence: CDR1 SGDLS, CDR2 YYNGEE. The CDR3 loop is CASTRDKSNTGELFF. The DNA for the CDR3 is TGTGCCAGCACGAGGGACAAATCGAACACCGGGGAGCTGTTTTTT.

This clone has just a few counts. V gene TRBV6-1 combines with J gene TRBJ1-4; possibly TRBD1 for D (5 bases). Trimming shortened V by 8 bases and J by 5 bases, and 15 bases separated the two germline ends. The CDR3 is 14 amino acids. Germline loops: CDR1 MNHNS, CDR2 SASEGT. CDR3 loop: CASGVQDLNEKLFF. The CDR3 region has the DNA TGTGCCAGCGGGGTACAGGATCTGAATGAAAAACTGTTTTTT.

This sequence joins TRBV4-2 and TRBJ2-4; D perhaps matches TRBD2 (5 bases). The germline gives CDR1 LGHNA, CDR2 YNFKEQ. The CDR3 is 17 residues long. Trimming took 1 base from V and 0 from J, leaving 13 bases between them. The CDR3 DNA reads TGTGCCAGCAGCCAAGTTGTGGGAGTTGGAGCCAAAAACATTCAGTACTTC. It codes for CASSQVVGVGAKNIQYF.

The chain links TRBV6-1 to TRBJ2-1, with 7 bases identical to TRBD1. CDR3 length: 19 amino acids. The ends lost 4 bases at V and 3 bases at J; junction bases unmatched: 18. Germline V gene sequence: CDR1 MNHNS, CDR2 SASEGT. For the CDR3, the DNA is TGTGCCAGCAGTGCACCGGGACAGAGCTATCCCGGGGTCTACAATGAGCAGTTCTTC. It translates to CASSAPGQSYPGVYNEQFF.

The rearrangement uses TRBV15 and TRBJ1-1, with D possibly TRBD1 on 5 matching bases. CDR1 and CDR2 (germline): LNHNV, YYDKDF (reference sequence). V was cut by 1 base and J by 4 bases, with 7 bases left in between. The CDR3 is 13 residues long. This CDR3 reads CATSRAGGTEAFF. The CDR3 bases are TGTGCCACCAGCAGAGCGGGGGGCACTGAAGCTTTCTTT.

The J gene is TRBJ2-1, the V gene TRBV21-1; the DNA was not used to check the table's D call, TRBD1. TRBV21-1 is annotated as a pseudogene. The CDR3 covers 14 residues. CDR3 region: CASSNCRQGNEQFF. DNA of the CDR3: TGTGCCAGCAGCAACTGTAGGCAGGGCAATGAGCAGTTCTTC.

V and J are TRBV27 and TRBJ2-1; no definite D call. CDR3 length: 12 residues. Trimming took off 3 bases at V and 6 bases at J, with 6 bases between the two ends. Germline V gives CDR1 MNHEY, CDR2 SMNVEV (reference sequence). CDR3: CASSLVGNEQFF. CDR3 nucleotides: TGTGCCAGCAGTTTGGTTGGCAATGAGCAGTTCTTC.

The V and J genes are TRBV4-1 and TRBJ1-1; TRBD1 aligns across 10 bases. Germline V gene data show CDR1 as MGHRA and CDR2 as YSYEKL. The CDR3 totals 19 residues. Trimming removed 5 bases from V and 0 bases from J; junction bases left unmatched: 15. CDR3 DNA sequence: TGCGCCAGCAGCGAAGGAAGACAGGGGGCTACCGCATTGAACACTGAAGCTTTCTTT. Its translation: CASSEGRQGATALNTEAFF.

This clone occurred many times. The chain employs TRBV5-1 and TRBJ1-2; 7 bases line up with TRBD1. Trimming took 4 bases from V and 4 from J; bases not matched to a gene: 4. The CDR3 totals 13 residues. The germline V gene encodes CDR1 SGHRS and CDR2 YFSETQ. In DNA form, the CDR3 reads TGCGCCAGCAGCCCTGACAGGGCCTATGGCTACACCTTC. Protein sequence: CASSPDRAYGYTF.

V usage is TRBV5-1 and J usage is TRBJ2-7, with D possibly matching TRBD2 (6 bases). Germline V gene data show CDR1 as SGHRS and CDR2 as YFSETQ. The CDR3 spans 13 residues. Trimming removed 7 bases at V and 4 bases at J, with 15 bases between. Here the CDR3 DNA reads TGCGCCAGCGGTGCGGGACCCCTTTACGAGCAGTACTTC. Translating gives CASGAGPLYEQYF.

This clone turned up a few times. The chain employs TRBV15 and TRBJ2-1, with D possibly TRBD2 on 5 matching bases. The CDR3 spans 17 residues. Per the germline V gene, CDR1 is LNHNV and CDR2 is YYDKDF (reference sequence). Trimming stripped 0 bases from V and 7 bases from J, with 19 bases between. The CDR3 sequence is CATSRDRRRLQSNEQFF. DNA of the CDR3: TGTGCCACCAGCAGAGATCGAAGGAGGCTACAATCTAATGAGCAGTTCTTC.

The chain employs TRBV6-6 and TRBJ1-2, with a tentative D call TRBD1 (6 bases). This CDR3 spans 14 amino acids. V lost 4 bases and J 2 bases, leaving 11 bases between the germline ends. Germline assignment: CDR1 MNHNY and CDR2 SVGAGI (reference sequence). CDR3 coding DNA: TGTGCCAGCAGTTTCATAGGGGGGAACTATGGCTACACCTTC. Translated: CASSFIGGNYGYTF.

This clone was counted only a few times. V gene TRBV7-6 combines with J gene TRBJ2-7, with 8 bases matching TRBD1. CDR1 and CDR2 (germline): SGHVS, FNYEAQ. J lost 2 bases, V lost 1 base, and 13 bases had no gene match. The CDR3 extends over 18 amino acids. The CDR3 spells CASSLGGEDRTGPYEQYF. In DNA form, the CDR3 reads TGTGCCAGCAGCTTAGGGGGCGAGGACCGGACAGGGCCCTACGAGCAGTACTTC.

The chain uses TRBV4-2 and TRBJ2-2, with D perhaps TRBD2 (5 bases). This CDR3 comprises 15 residues. In germline, CDR1 is LGHNA, CDR2 YNFKEQ. Between the trimmed V and J ends, which lost 0 bases and 3 bases, there was a span of 8 bases. Here the CDR3 DNA reads TGTGCCAGCAGCCAAGAGCGAGGGTACACCGGGGAGCTGTTTTTT. It yields the protein CASSQERGYTGELFF.

V usage is TRBV4-1 and J usage is TRBJ1-1; D not certain. The CDR3 has 13 residues. V was pared by 2 bases and J by 5 bases, with 9 bases between. CDR1 is MGHRA, CDR2 YSYEKL, per germline. CDR3 coding DNA: TGCGCCAGCAGCCAAAGGTGGGGAACTGAAGCTTTCTTT. Its translation is CASSQRWGTEAFF.

This clone appeared a few times. The gene calls are TRBV6-6 and TRBJ2-7, with D maybe TRBD2 (5 bases). In germline, CDR1 is MNHNY, CDR2 SVGAGI (reference sequence). Between the trimmed V and J ends, which lost 0 bases and 2 bases, there was a span of 8 bases. This CDR3 is built from 14 residues. The CDR3: CASSYSDSTYEQYF. CDR3 bases: TGTGCCAGCAGTTACTCGGACTCGACCTACGAGCAGTACTTC.

This clone was observed a single time. The sample holds other DNA sequences that translate to the same CDR3. The gene calls are TRBV5-4 and TRBJ2-3; D not certain. Trimming took 0 bases from V and 0 from J, leaving 2 bases between them. Germline V gives CDR1 SGHNT, CDR2 YYREEE (reference sequence). This CDR3 has 13 residues. CDR3 sequence: CASSLVSTDTQYF. CDR3 in DNA: TGTGCCAGCAGCTTGGTTAGCACAGATACGCAGTATTTT.

The rearrangement joins TRBV28 to TRBJ2-5; TRBD2 aligns across 9 bases. V gave up 4 bases and J gave up 3 bases; unmatched junction bases: 12. There are 17 residues in the CDR3. Germline assignment: CDR1 MDHEN and CDR2 SYDVKM. CDR3 coding DNA: TGTGCCAGCAGTTCCATCCTCCCCTTAGCGGGAGAAGAGACCCAGTACTTC. Its translation: CASSSILPLAGEETQYF.

The sample holds a few counts of this clone. The V call is TRBV5-1, the J call TRBJ1-1, with unresolved D. This CDR3 has 14 amino acids. V dropped 1 base and J dropped 1 base, with 8 bases sitting between them. Germline V CDR1 and CDR2: SGHRS, YFSETQ. The CDR3 bases are TGCGCCAGCAGCTTGATCAGGCAGAACACTGAAGCTTTCTTT. It codes for CASSLIRQNTEAFF.

The rearrangement links TRBV7-8 to TRBJ2-1; TRBD2 might be the D (5 bases). CDR1 and CDR2 (germline): SGHVS, FQNEAQ. The germline V and J ends were trimmed by 3 bases and 1 base, with 10 bases remaining between them. The CDR3 is 15 amino acids. For the CDR3, the DNA is TGTGCCAGCAGCTTTGGCTCGGGGTCCTACAATGAGCAGTTCTTC. Translated: CASSFGSGSYNEQFF.

This clone was observed at least ten times. The rearrangement uses TRBV2 and TRBJ2-1; 9 nucleotides align to TRBD2. CDR1 is SNHLY and CDR2 is FYNNEI in the germline V gene. Trimming removed 3 bases from V and 7 bases from J; junction bases left unmatched: 10. This CDR3 is 16 amino acids long. CDR3 residues: CASSDYASGIRNEQFF. CDR3 nucleotide sequence: TGTGCCAGCAGTGACTATGCTAGCGGGATCAGGAATGAGCAGTTCTTC.

The chain has TRBV10-3 and TRBJ2-2, with D possibly matching TRBD1 (6 bases). The CDR3 consists of 15 residues. V dropped 4 bases and J dropped 1 base, with 10 bases sitting between them. CDR1 ENHRY and CDR2 SYGVKD come from the germline V gene. The CDR3 region is CAISVGTQNTGELFF. CDR3 DNA: TGTGCCATCAGTGTGGGGACACAGAACACCGGGGAGCTGTTTTTT.

This chain joins TRBV27 and TRBJ2-2; perhaps TRBD2 as D (6 bases). Trimming left V 2 bases short and J 3 bases short, with 10 bases between. This CDR3 spans 15 amino acids. In germline, CDR1 is MNHEY, CDR2 SMNVEV (reference sequence). The CDR3 nucleotides read TGTGCCAGCAGTTTAGCGGGATGGGACACCGGGGAGCTGTTTTTT. Its protein product is CASSLAGWDTGELFF.

The chain joins TRBV28 to TRBJ1-2; D not resolved. The CDR3 is made up of 14 amino acids. Trimming took off 2 bases at V and 4 bases at J, with 11 bases between the two ends. Germline V lookup: CDR1 MDHEN, CDR2 SYDVKM. The CDR3 spells CASSLSWIGYGYTF. CDR3 in DNA: TGTGCCAGCAGTTTAAGTTGGATAGGCTATGGCTACACCTTC.

The chain has TRBV1 and TRBJ1-4; the table's D call of TRBD1 was not tested on the DNA. TRBV1 represents a pseudogene. The CDR3 is 16 residues long. The CDR3 protein is CTSSQPRQGSNEKLFF. The CDR3 nucleotides are TGCACCAGCAGCCAACCACGACAGGGGTCTAATGAAAAACTGTTTTTT.

The J gene is TRBJ2-7, the V gene TRBV10-3; 8 bases are a match to TRBD2. The CDR3 runs 13 residues. The ends lost 11 bases at V and 2 bases at J; junction bases unmatched: 8. Germline CDR1 is ENHRY and CDR2 is SYGVKD. The CDR3 loop is CASRGGRTYEQYF. CDR3 DNA sequence: TGTGCCTCTAGGGGCGGGAGGACCTACGAGCAGTACTTC.